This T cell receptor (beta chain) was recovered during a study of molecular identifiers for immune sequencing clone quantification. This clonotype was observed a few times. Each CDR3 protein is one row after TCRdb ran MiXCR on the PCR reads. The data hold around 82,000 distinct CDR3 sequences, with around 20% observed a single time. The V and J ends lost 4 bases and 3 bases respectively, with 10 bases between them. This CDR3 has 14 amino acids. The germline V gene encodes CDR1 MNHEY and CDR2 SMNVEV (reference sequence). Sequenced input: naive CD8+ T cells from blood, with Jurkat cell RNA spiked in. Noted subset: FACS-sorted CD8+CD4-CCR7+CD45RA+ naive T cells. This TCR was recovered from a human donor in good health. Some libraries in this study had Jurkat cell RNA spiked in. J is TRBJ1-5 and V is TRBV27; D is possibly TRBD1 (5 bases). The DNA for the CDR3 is TGTGCCAGCAGTTGGGGACGGAACAATCAGCCCCAGCATTTT. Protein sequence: CASSWGRNNQPQHF.